Here is one TCR beta chain with its context. Its matching antigen is unknown. This CDR3 has 17 amino acids. The V segment lost 2 bases and the J segment 4 bases; nucleotides outside the gene matches: 9. The germline gives CDR1 SGHVS, CDR2 FQNEAQ. The library targeted TCRbeta and was prepared with unique molecular identifiers. Using its own MiXCR run on the PCR reads, TCRdb lists one record per CDR3 protein. Of around 270,000 distinct CDR3 sequences listed, around 7.3% are singletons. The data derive from a study of T-cell reconstitution after alpha-beta-depleted transplantation in children. Findings and limits, study-wide: One year after transplant, T-cell counts and diversity came mostly from newly produced T cells. At day 60, the high TCRbeta diversity found in some patients originated from recipient T cells and thymic progenitors that had survived. Several hundred rapidly expanded clones from non-depleted graft cells reportedly supplied alpha-beta T cells about two months post-transplant.

The source is a female patient between 2 and 10 years old who had a stem cell transplant for Fanconi anemia, so the T cells may come from the graft donor. The chain links TRBV7-8 to TRBJ2-7; 12 bases map to TRBD2. The sequencing here drew on peripheral blood, taken 360 days after TCRalphabeta/CD19-depleted stem cell transplant. CDR3 DNA: TGTGCCAGCAGCTTAACTAGCGGGGGGCCGCGACCTTACGAGCAGTACTTC. Residues: CASSLTSGGPRPYEQYF.